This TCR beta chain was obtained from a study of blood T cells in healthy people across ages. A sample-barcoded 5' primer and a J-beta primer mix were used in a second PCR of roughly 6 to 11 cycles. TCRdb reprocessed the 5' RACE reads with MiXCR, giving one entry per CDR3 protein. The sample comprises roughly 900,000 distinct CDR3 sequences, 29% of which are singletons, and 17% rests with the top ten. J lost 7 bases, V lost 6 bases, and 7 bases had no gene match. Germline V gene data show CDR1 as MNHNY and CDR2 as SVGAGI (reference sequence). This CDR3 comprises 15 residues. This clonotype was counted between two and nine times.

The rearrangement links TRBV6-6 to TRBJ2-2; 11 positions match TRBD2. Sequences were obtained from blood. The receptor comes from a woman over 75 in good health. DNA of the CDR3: TGTGCCAGCAGGAATAGCGGGGGGGCATTCGGGGAGCTGTTTTTT. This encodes CASRNSGGAFGELFF.